This T cell receptor beta chain was found in a study of T cell responses to AZD1222 COVID-19 vaccine. Germline CDR1 is SNHLY and CDR2 is FYNNEI. Trimming pared 2 bases from V and 4 bases from J, leaving 11 bases between. The CDR3 consists of 15 residues. Method: immunoSEQ multiplex PCR; TCRdb's copy keeps in-frame clones and lacks some. Among some 97,000 clones, approximately 87% were seen once, and the ten largest hold more than 15%. The V call is TRBV2, the J call TRBJ2-2; the D is unclear. The clonotype comes from an adult in good health. The specimen comprised peripheral blood, sampled on day 0 of AZD1222 vaccination. The CDR3 sequence: CASSESATSTGELFF. CDR3 nucleotides: TGTGCCAGCAGTGAATCGGCGACGTCCACCGGGGAGCTGTTTTTT.